Listed below are T cell receptor beta chains from one sample, sequenced in a study of cytomegalovirus exposure and HLA in healthy donors. The data were produced by immunoSEQ multiplex PCR, yet TCRdb's version contains in-frame clones alone and is incomplete. The profile shows 220,000 or so clones, roughly 84% of them singletons. Input material: PBMCs. All receptors derive from a woman between 18 and 29 years old in good health and CMV-seropositive. The CDR3 runs from the conserved cysteine through the conserved F or W. Each record gives: clone size, D gene, J gene, V gene, CDR3 DNA, CDR3 protein. D genes are given only for firm matches. Not every row has a clone size; where given, it reads once, few, many or a size class.

clone_size: NA; d_call: TRBD1; j_call: TRBJ2-3; v_call: TRBV5-1; cdr3_nt: TGCGCCAGCAGCTTAAAAATCAGGGGGCGAGTCACAGATACGCAGTATTTT; cdr3_aa: CASSLKIRGRVTDTQYF
clone_size: NA; d_call: NA; j_call: TRBJ2-1; v_call: TRBV27; cdr3_nt: TGTGCCAGCAGTTTGCCGTTGGGGCGGACTAACAATGAGCAGTTCTTC; cdr3_aa: CASSLPLGRTNNEQFF
clone_size: once; d_call: TRBD1; j_call: TRBJ2-5; v_call: TRBV11-2; cdr3_nt: TGTGCCAGCAGCCCAGGGACAGTCGGGACCCAGTACTTC; cdr3_aa: CASSPGTVGTQYF
clone_size: NA; d_call: TRBD2; j_call: TRBJ2-5; v_call: TRBV9; cdr3_nt: TGTGCCAGCAGCGTAGGCGGGAGCCAAGAGACCCAGTACTTC; cdr3_aa: CASSVGGSQETQYF
clone_size: NA; d_call: NA; j_call: TRBJ2-2; v_call: TRBV10-2; cdr3_nt: TGCGCCAGCAGTGAGGTCTCCGGGACCGGGGAGCTGTTTTTT; cdr3_aa: CASSEVSGTGELFF
clone_size: NA; d_call: NA; j_call: TRBJ2-1; v_call: TRBV5-4; cdr3_nt: TGTGCCAGCAGCTCAGACTATTACAATGAGCAGTTCTTC; cdr3_aa: CASSSDYYNEQFF
clone_size: NA; d_call: TRBD1; j_call: TRBJ1-5; v_call: TRBV7-8; cdr3_nt: TGTGCCAGCAGCAGACAGGGGGGCCAGCCCCAGCATTTT; cdr3_aa: CASSRQGGQPQHF
clone_size: once; d_call: TRBD1; j_call: TRBJ1-5; v_call: TRBV4-2; cdr3_nt: TGTGCCAGCAGCCATGTAGTACAGGGGCGTCAGCCCCAGCATTTT; cdr3_aa: CASSHVVQGRQPQHF
clone_size: once; d_call: NA; j_call: TRBJ2-3; v_call: TRBV14; cdr3_nt: TGTGCCAGCAGCCAAGTCCTGAGCACAGATACGCAGTATTTT; cdr3_aa: CASSQVLSTDTQYF
clone_size: NA; d_call: NA; j_call: TRBJ1-1; v_call: TRBV6-5; cdr3_nt: TGTGCCAGCAGTCCCAACAGGGTAGGCACTGAAGCTTTCTTT; cdr3_aa: CASSPNRVGTEAFF